The present TCR beta chain was sequenced within a study of blood T cell repertoires in COVID-19 (dated by TCRdb to the early 2020s). With regard to the full study: Samples covering the acute and convalescent phases of COVID-19 were provided by collaborators in the United States, Italy and Spain. The prospective study material was composed of cDNA or gDNA derived from T cells, B-cell-depleted T cells, or PBMCs. The dataset comprised deeply sampled blood TCRbeta repertoires from subjects exposed to, actively infected with, or recovered from COVID-19. The repertoires were made available in a free public database intended to serve as a resource for research on the immune response to SARS-CoV-2. Samples came from the ongoing ImmuneRACE study (first 160 participants) plus 1,254 subjects from 6 global collaborators. Sample metadata almost always included a de-identified subject ID, COVID-19 status, age in years and sex. Where available, HLA class I and class II types were obtained from metadata supplied by the sample provider rather than from assay-based typing. Study-wide conclusions, independent of this receptor: The quantity of clinical and demographic metadata differed by source and by participant and was supplied without curation.

Each collaborating institution followed its own protocols to collect whole blood in K2EDTA tubes. For TCRbeta analysis, collaborators shipped samples as frozen whole blood, isolated PBMCs, or DNA extracted from either of those sample types. Concerning this clone itself: Its antigen is currently not known. Base-call qualities are not available, and no considerably larger clone is one nucleotide away.

TCRbeta CDR3 regions were amplified from genomic DNA by means of the immunoSEQ Assay, a bias-controlled multiplex PCR. The original pipeline was this. Nucleated cell counts per sample were estimated from amplification of reference gene primers within the assay. To quantify the absolute abundance of each unique TCRbeta CDR3 rearrangement, sequence reads were collapsed and filtered. For each sample, productive Simpson clonality was calculated as the square root of Simpson's diversity index over productive rearrangements. TCRdb took this table from immuneACCESS and kept in-frame rearrangements with V and J called. Such tables lack part of the clones; where checked against another copy, unresolved V genes explain under half of the gap, and the rest is unexplained. From that table come the V and J calls and clone size; the DNA was used to work out D and trimming. This sample has roughly 92,000 clones in its table, and around 87% of those were observed once. Around 7% of the sample is in the top ten clones.

The sample was peripheral blood. The receptor was derived from a human donor with acute or convalescent COVID-19. The donor label of this sample is uncertain.

CDR3 loop: CASRASGGAAELFF. The DNA sequence reads TGTGCCAGCAGGGCCAGCGGGGGGGCCGCGGAGCTGTTTTTT. The rearranged chain carries TRBV28 and TRBJ2-2; 10 central bases correspond to TRBD2. V has 6 bases trimmed and J has 10 bases trimmed; junction bases matching no gene number 8. According to the germline V gene, CDR1 reads MDHEN and CDR2 reads SYDVKM. Counted from cysteine to phenylalanine, this CDR3 has 14 amino acids. The read is trimmed to its CDR3 DNA, 42 bases read in frame from base 1.